The following is a T cell receptor (delta chain) sequence with its context. Its cognate antigen is unknown. A far larger clone is off by one base, so a read error is likely. Other nucleotide sequences from this sample produce the same CDR3. The data are from a study of gamma delta lymphoproliferative disorders and STAT genes. Study observations and caveats: In whole-repertoire clustering, gamma separated patients from controls, unlike delta.

V lost 4 bases and J 0 bases, leaving 20 bases between the germline ends. This CDR3 is built from 17 residues. CDR1 and CDR2 (germline): GEAIGNYY, EKD. TCRdb reprocessed the multiplex PCR reads through CATT. The sample shows roughly 940 delta-chain clones, 1.1% to 1.5% of them seen only once. PBMCs from patients and controls supplied the genomic DNA for sequencing. What was sequenced was blood. The TCR comes from a human donor in good health. V and J are TRDV2 and TRDJ1; D gene unclear. CDR3 protein: CACDGPEGTPYTDKLIF. CDR3 nucleotide sequence: TGTGCCTGTGATGGTCCTGAGGGAACTCCGTACACCGATAAACTCATCTTT.